This T cell receptor beta chain originates from a study of blood T cells in healthy people across ages (dated by TCRdb to about 2015). Describing the broader study: In model experiments, roughly one uniquely barcoded TCR beta cDNA molecule per two T cells was captured by template switching. Using deep sequencing normalized with unique cDNA molecular identifiers, the study measured how TCR beta repertoire diversity changes with age. To avoid experimental bias, donors of different ages were spread randomly across the sequencing lanes. The study analyzed two additional independent replicas of 1 million unique cDNA reads from the same blood draw for two donors, one aged 18 to 30 and one aged 80 or older. The donors were divided into four age groups: young (average approximately 17 years), middle-aged (approximately 41), aged (62) and long-lived (around 87). Results and caveats for the whole study, not just this receptor: There was a strong correlation between observed TCR beta diversity and the percentage of naive T cells measured by flow cytometry. Conclusive comparison of naive and antigen-experienced compartments was prevented by the profiling of bulk unsorted PBMCs. The CMV infection status of donors was not known, potentially confounding age-related changes in expanded clonotypes. Observed TCR beta diversity per million T cells fell roughly linearly with age, and a significant reduction was already apparent by age roughly 40. Estimates of total diversity from one million sequenced T cells were regarded as lower bounds and underestimates. Compared with the aged group, the long-lived group had more naive CD4+ T cells, fewer expanded clones and increased TCR diversity, suggesting age selection.

V is pared back by 7 bases and J by 4 bases, with 10 bases lying between the germline termini. The CDR3 covers 12 residues, taking in both the cysteine and the phenylalanine. Only the CDR3 DNA stays, 36 bases, in frame from base 1. Library prep was done by 5' RACE. The data were produced on an Illumina HiSeq 2500. The second PCR ran for about 6 to 11 cycles and used a J-beta primer mix along with a sample-barcoded 5' primer. A template-switch 5' adaptor carrying 12 random nucleotides introduced a unique molecular identifier onto each TCR beta cDNA molecule. Each sample yielded at least 3 million CDR3-containing paired-end reads. The Mint cDNA synthesis kit, primed by a TRBC-specific oligonucleotide, was used to synthesize first-strand cDNA from all RNA. All cDNA was treated with uracil-DNA glycosylase and then went through a first 18-cycle PCR with the universal primers M1SS and BC2_uni_R. The study's own analysis went as follows. Each sample was normalized by randomly selecting 1 million high-quality reads, each carrying a distinct molecular identifier. Reads with shared molecular identifiers were discarded instead of being binned into consensus sequences. MiTCR, with a Q25 quality threshold and the strictest error-elimination algorithm, was used for CDR3 identification, clonotype clustering and error correction. A nonparametric unseen species model with Euler transformation was used to estimate a lower bound on total TCR beta diversity. TCRdb passed the public sequencing reads through fastp at Q25 and MiXCR, retaining productive beta sequences. Every entry covers one CDR3 protein and lists the most common genes and DNA from its rows. The V and J calls, along with clone size, are taken from TCRdb and not from the paper's own processing. This sample comprises 1.5 million to 2 million distinct CDR3 sequences, about 49% of them detected only once. The ten largest account for more than 2% of the sample.

The donors were some 39 Caucasian individuals from Russia, aged 6 to 90 years, who were systemically healthy. Around 10 milliliters of peripheral blood were collected from each donor into EDTA-treated Vacutainer tubes. PBMCs were isolated by Ficoll-Paque density-gradient centrifugation, with at least 6 million obtained per sample. Trizol reagent was used to extract total RNA from the PBMCs, yielding at least 5.5 micrograms per sample. Naive CD45RAhigh/CD27high T cell percentages were measured by flow cytometry on a PBMC aliquot from every donor. As regards this clonotype: No cognate antigen has been identified for it. Base qualities are not at hand, and no much larger clone is one base apart.

This TCR came from a woman in her thirties or forties in good health. The chain joins TRBV12-3 or TRBV12-4 to TRBJ2-5, with the D gene too uncertain to name. The sample consisted of blood. The nucleotides read TGTGCCAGCACCGAAAGTGGAGAGACCCAGTACTTC. The translation is CASTESGETQYF.